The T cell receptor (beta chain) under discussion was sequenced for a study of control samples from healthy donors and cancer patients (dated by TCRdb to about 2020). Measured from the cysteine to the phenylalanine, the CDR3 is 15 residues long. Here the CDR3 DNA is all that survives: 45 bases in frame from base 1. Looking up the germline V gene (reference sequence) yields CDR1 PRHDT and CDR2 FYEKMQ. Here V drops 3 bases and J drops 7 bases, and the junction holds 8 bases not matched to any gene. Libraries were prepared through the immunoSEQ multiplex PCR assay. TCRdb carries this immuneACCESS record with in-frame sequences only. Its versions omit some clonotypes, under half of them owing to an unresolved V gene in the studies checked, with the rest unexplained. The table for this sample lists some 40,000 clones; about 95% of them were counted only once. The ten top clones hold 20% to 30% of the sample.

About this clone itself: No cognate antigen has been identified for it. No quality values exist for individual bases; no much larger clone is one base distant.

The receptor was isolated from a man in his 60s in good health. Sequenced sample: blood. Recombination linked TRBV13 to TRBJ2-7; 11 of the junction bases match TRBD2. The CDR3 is CASSFQTSGNREQYF. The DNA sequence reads TGTGCCAGCAGCTTCCAGACTAGCGGGAACCGGGAGCAGTACTTC.